This TCR beta chain was recorded in a study of lymphopenia after photon versus proton radiotherapy (dated by TCRdb to the late 2010s). Looking at the study overall: Photon and proton radiation therapy were compared by the study for their immunological effects in patients with gastrointestinal tumors who developed high-grade lymphopenia. The 15 to 25 patients in the cohort had gastrointestinal tumors, were treated with either photon or proton therapy, and subsequently developed lymphopenia. The goal of the study was to characterize the differences between the two radiation modalities in how they affect the immune system. Results and caveats for the whole study, not just this receptor: After the lymphocyte count nadir, photon-treated repertoires showed oligoclonal expansion, especially of CD8+ Temra cells, which drove the drop in diversity. Across the cohort, a larger post-nadir drop in TCR diversity was inversely correlated with overall survival time among patients who died. During treatment, patients who received proton therapy stayed relatively stable, whereas patients who received photon therapy lost naive T cells and TCR diversity and gained effector/memory populations. The authors looked at the survival association only in patients who died, and they framed better survival with proton therapy as a possibility rather than a demonstrated result.

A few counts support this clone. The clone's antigen remains unknown. No clone much larger than this one lies a single base away; base qualities are absent. Preparation of the library involved the immunoSEQ multiplex PCR assay. Alongside multiparametric flow cytometry, deep sequencing of rearranged TCR beta loci was used to profile the T cell repertoires. The source is immuneACCESS, and TCRdb retained only in-frame sequences with V and J called. Part of the clones is not carried over; for the studies checked, unresolved V genes explain less than half of this, and the remainder is unexplained. Recorded for this sample are 25,000 to 30,000 clones; around nine tenths of them occurred a single time. Approximately 50% of the sample lies in the top ten. Looking up the germline V gene (reference sequence) yields CDR1 GTSNPN and CDR2 SVGIG. Spanning cysteine to phenylalanine, the CDR3 consists of 18 amino acids. Of the read, only the CDR3 DNA is kept; its 54 bases are in frame from base 1. Germline trimming amounts to 3 bases on V and 6 bases on J, with 16 as the count of junction bases outside the gene matches.

The specimen was peripheral blood, collected from a patient treated with proton-based radiotherapy. The chain couples TRBV30 to TRBJ1-6, with 8 bases in between that match TRBD1. The origin of this receptor is an older woman with cholangiocarcinoma. Some clones in this sample may be carry-over from other donors' samples. The CDR3 reads CAWRNQGASSAPNSPLHF. The base sequence is TGTGCCTGGAGGAACCAGGGGGCGAGCTCCGCTCCTAATTCACCCCTCCACTTT.